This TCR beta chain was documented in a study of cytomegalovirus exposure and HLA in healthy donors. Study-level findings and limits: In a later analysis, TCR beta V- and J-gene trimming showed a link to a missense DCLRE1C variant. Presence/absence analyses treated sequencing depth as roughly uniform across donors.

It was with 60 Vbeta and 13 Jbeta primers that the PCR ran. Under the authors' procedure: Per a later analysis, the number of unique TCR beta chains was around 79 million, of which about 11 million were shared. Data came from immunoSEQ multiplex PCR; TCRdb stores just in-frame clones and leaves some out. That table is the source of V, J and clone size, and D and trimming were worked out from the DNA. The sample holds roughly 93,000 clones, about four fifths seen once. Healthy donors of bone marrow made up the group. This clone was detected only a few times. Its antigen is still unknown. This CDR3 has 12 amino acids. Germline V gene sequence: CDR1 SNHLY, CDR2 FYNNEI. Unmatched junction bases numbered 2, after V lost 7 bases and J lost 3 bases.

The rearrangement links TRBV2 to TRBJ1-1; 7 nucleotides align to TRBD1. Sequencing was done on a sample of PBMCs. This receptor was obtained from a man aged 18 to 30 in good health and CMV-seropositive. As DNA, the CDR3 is TGTGCCAGCAACAGGGGCTACACTGAAGCTTTCTTT. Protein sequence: CASNRGYTEAFF.